This entry lists 17 T cell receptor beta chains sequenced from one sample in a study of response to subunit inactivated influenza vaccine. A single record per CDR3 protein comes from TCRdb applying MiXCR to the RT-PCR reads. Of almost 600,000 distinct CDR3 sequences listed, about 14% were seen once; the top ten hold 11%. Source: PBMCs from blood, taken 12 days after vaccination. All receptors derive from a man aged 50 to 59 who received an inactivated influenza vaccine.

V gene TRBV29-1 combines with J gene TRBJ2-1; D not certain. The V gene lost 2 bases and the J gene lost 8 bases, with 13 bases spanning the gap. CDR1 and CDR2 from the germline V gene are SQVTM and ANQGSEA. The CDR3 extends over 13 amino acids. CDR3 residues: CSVEHPPWDEQFF. The CDR3 nucleotides are TGCAGCGTTGAACACCCGCCCTGGGATGAGCAGTTCTTC.

Note on this clonotype: One junction end disagrees with the germline gene, perhaps due to a read error. J is TRBJ2-3 and V is TRBV28, with 8 bases aligning to TRBD2. This CDR3 region has 15 residues. The germline gives CDR1 MDHEN, CDR2 SYDVKM. The CDR3 nucleotides read TGTGCCAGCAGTTTATCGGGGCGGGAGGCAGATATGCAGTATTTT. Amino acid sequence: CASSLSGREADMQYF.

J is TRBJ2-2 and V is TRBV10-3, with 7 bases lining up with TRBD1. Germline assignment: CDR1 ENHRY and CDR2 SYGVKD. The V segment lost 6 bases and the J segment 1 base; nucleotides outside the gene matches: 2. The CDR3 is 14 amino acids. The CDR3 DNA is TGTGCCATCAGGAGGACAGGGAACACCGGGGAGCTGTTTTTT. Translating gives CAIRRTGNTGELFF.

The rearrangement links TRBV6-2 or TRBV6-3 to TRBJ1-1; a possible D gene is TRBD1 (5 bases). CDR1 is MNHEY and CDR2 is SVGEGT in the germline V gene. V lost 2 bases, J lost 3 bases, and 10 bases lay in between. The CDR3 loop spans 14 amino acids. The CDR3 loop is CASSYLGRHTEAFF. The CDR3 bases are TGTGCCAGCAGTTACCTGGGACGGCACACTGAAGCTTTCTTT.

The chain is built from TRBV6-5 and TRBJ2-1, with 13 bases matching TRBD2. CDR3 length: 16 amino acids. The junction had 8 bases not matched to a gene; V was cut back by 2 bases and J by 10 bases. CDR1 and CDR2 from the germline V gene are MNHEY and SVGAGI. This CDR3 reads CASSYTSGGAAWEQFF. The DNA for the CDR3 is TGTGCCAGCAGTTACACTAGCGGGGGGGCCGCCTGGGAGCAGTTCTTC.

This chain links TRBV6-2 or TRBV6-3 with TRBJ2-1; D call uncertain. This CDR3 has 20 residues. In germline, CDR1 is MNHEY, CDR2 SVGEGT. The ends were cut back, 2 bases at V and 5 bases at J, with 28 bases in the middle. The CDR3 sequence is CASSYTPSMWISLLNNEQFF. The CDR3 DNA is TGTGCCAGCAGTTACACCCCCTCTATGTGGATTTCACTACTCAACAATGAGCAGTTCTTC.

This clonotype was observed a handful of times. This chain uses TRBV12-3 or TRBV12-4 with TRBJ1-5; a possible D gene is TRBD1 (6 bases). V lost 2 bases and J lost 2, with 13 bases in between. The CDR3 spans 16 residues. The CDR3: CASSLSAGAGNQPQHF. The CDR3 nucleotides are TGTGCCAGCAGTTTAAGTGCGGGGGCCGGCAATCAGCCCCAGCATTTT.

This chain uses TRBV4-2 with TRBJ2-5; D may be TRBD1 or TRBD2 (5 bases each). V lost 0 bases to trimming and J lost 2 bases, with 10 bases between them. The CDR3 consists of 15 residues. Germline values: CDR1 LGHNA, CDR2 YNFKEQ. Here the CDR3 DNA reads TGTGCCAGCAGCCAAGAGGGGGACGTTCAAGAGACCCAGTACTTC. This sequence encodes CASSQEGDVQETQYF.

This clonotype has only a few counts. This sequence joins TRBV3-1 and TRBJ1-1; possibly TRBD1 for D (6 bases). CDR1 and CDR2 from the germline V gene are LGHDT and YNNKEL (reference sequence). Trimming removed 0 bases at V and 4 bases at J, with 21 bases between. This CDR3 has 18 residues. CDR3 in amino acids: CASSQDGGHGGKITEAFF. CDR3 DNA sequence: TGTGCCAGCAGCCAAGATGGGGGCCACGGGGGGAAGATCACTGAAGCTTTCTTT.

The chain employs TRBV29-1 and TRBJ2-5, with 8 bases aligning to TRBD1. V lost 2 bases to trimming and J lost 3 bases; unmatched junction nucleotides: 8. Per the germline V gene, CDR1 is SQVTM and CDR2 is ANQGSEA. The CDR3 is 15 amino acids. In DNA, the CDR3 is TGCAGCGTTGAACGAACCGGGACAGGAAAAGAGACCCAGTACTTC. Residues: CSVERTGTGKETQYF.

There are a few counts of this clonotype. The chain employs TRBV6-5 and TRBJ2-3, with D unclear. The germline V gene has CDR1 MNHEY and CDR2 SVGAGI. This CDR3 is built from 16 residues. V was cut by 4 bases and J by 3 bases, with 17 bases left in between. Here the CDR3 DNA reads TGTGCCAGCAGTTCCTCACAGCCTTTCTATACAGATACGCAGTATTTT. This translates into CASSSSQPFYTDTQYF.

The chain is built from TRBV3-1 and TRBJ2-3, with 13 bases aligning to TRBD2. Per germline, CDR1 LGHDT and CDR2 YNNKEL (reference sequence). V gave up 6 bases and J gave up 0 bases; unmatched junction bases: 9. CDR3 length: 18 amino acids. Written as DNA, the CDR3 is TGTGCCAGCAGTCGGCGGACTAGCGGGGGCCTTAGCACAGATACGCAGTATTTT. Protein sequence: CASSRRTSGGLSTDTQYF.

The chain couples TRBV7-8 to TRBJ2-1; D gene uncertain. CDR1 is SGHVS, CDR2 FQNEAQ, per germline. This CDR3 has 15 amino acids. Between the trimmed V and J ends, which lost 2 bases and 5 bases, there was a span of 13 bases. CDR3 protein: CASSLSQSSHNEQFF. CDR3 nucleotides: TGTGCCAGCAGCTTAAGCCAATCGAGCCACAATGAGCAGTTCTTC.

The chain employs TRBV7-9 and TRBJ2-7, with 8 positions matching TRBD1. Germline V gene data show CDR1 as SEHNR and CDR2 as FQNEAQ (reference sequence). Losses at the gene ends were 4 bases for V and 7 bases for J; bases not matched to a gene: 12. The CDR3 contains 15 residues. Here the CDR3 reads CASSSTLQGAEEQYF. The CDR3 bases are TGTGCCAGCAGCTCCACCCTCCAGGGGGCTGAGGAGCAGTACTTC.

The V gene is TRBV27, the J gene TRBJ2-5; the D is unclear. This CDR3 is built from 13 residues. Trimming shortened V by 3 bases and J by 3 bases, and 8 bases separated the two germline ends. CDR1 and CDR2 (germline): MNHEY, SMNVEV (reference sequence). DNA for the CDR3: TGTGCCAGCAGTTTTTTAGGGAAAGAGACCCAGTACTTC. Residues: CASSFLGKETQYF.

This clonotype appeared a few times. Here the CDR3 DNA reads TGTGCCAGCAGCTTGACAGGGCCCGATGGCTACACCTTC. Its translation: CASSLTGPDGYTF. The chain recombines TRBV7-2 with TRBJ1-2, with 7 bases identical to TRBD1. In germline, CDR1 is SGHTA, CDR2 FQGNSA. Trimming at V came to 3 bases and at J to 6 bases, leaving 4 bases not matched to a gene. The CDR3 has 13 amino acids.

This chain connects TRBV12-3 or TRBV12-4 to TRBJ1-1; D gene unclear. The CDR3 has 12 amino acids. V lost 6 bases, J lost 8 bases, and 13 bases lay in between. The CDR3 loop reads CASSYPGLEAFF. The DNA of the CDR3 is TGTGCCAGCAGCTACCCGGGGTTAGAAGCTTTCTTT.